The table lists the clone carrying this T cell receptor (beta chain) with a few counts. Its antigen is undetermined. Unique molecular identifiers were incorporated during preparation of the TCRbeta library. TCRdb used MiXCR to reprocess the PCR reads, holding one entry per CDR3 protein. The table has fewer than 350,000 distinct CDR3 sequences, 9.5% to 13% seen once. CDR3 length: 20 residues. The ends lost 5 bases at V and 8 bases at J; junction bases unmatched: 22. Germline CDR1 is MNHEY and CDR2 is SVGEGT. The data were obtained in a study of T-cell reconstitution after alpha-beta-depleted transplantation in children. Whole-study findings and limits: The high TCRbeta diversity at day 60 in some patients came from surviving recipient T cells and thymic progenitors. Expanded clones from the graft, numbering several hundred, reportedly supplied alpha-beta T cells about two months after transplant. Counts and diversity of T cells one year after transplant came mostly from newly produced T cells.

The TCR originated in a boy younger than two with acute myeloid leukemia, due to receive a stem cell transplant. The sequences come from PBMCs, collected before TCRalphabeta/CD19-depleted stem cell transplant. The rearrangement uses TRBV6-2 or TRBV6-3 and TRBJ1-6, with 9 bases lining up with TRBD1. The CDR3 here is CASSSDRDRAINRAHSPLHF. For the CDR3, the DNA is TGTGCCAGCAGTAGCGACCGGGACAGGGCTATCAATAGGGCCCATTCACCCCTCCACTTT.